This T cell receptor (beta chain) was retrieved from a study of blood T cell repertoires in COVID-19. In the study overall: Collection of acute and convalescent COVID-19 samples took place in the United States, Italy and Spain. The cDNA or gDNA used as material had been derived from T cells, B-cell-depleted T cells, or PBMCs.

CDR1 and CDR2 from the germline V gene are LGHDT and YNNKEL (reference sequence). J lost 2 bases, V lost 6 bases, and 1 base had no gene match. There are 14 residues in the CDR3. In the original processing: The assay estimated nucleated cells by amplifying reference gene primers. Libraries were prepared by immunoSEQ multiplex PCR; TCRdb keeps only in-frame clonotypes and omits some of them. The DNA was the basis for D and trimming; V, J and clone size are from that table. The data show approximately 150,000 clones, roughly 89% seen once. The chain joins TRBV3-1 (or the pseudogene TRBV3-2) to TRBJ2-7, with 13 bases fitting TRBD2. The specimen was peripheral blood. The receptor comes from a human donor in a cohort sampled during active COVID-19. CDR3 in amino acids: CASSGLAGAYEQYF. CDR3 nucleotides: TGTGCCAGCAGTGGACTAGCGGGAGCCTACGAGCAGTACTTC.